These 23 T cell receptor beta chains share one sample of origin, sequenced in a study of T cell responses to AZD1222 COVID-19 vaccine. Profiled with immunoSEQ multiplex PCR; TCRdb holds only in-frame clones, not every one. In the table there are 85,000 to 100,000 clones, roughly nine tenths of which are singletons. Sample: peripheral blood, taken 28 days after the second AZD1222 dose. The receptors come from an adult who received the AZD1222 COVID-19 vaccine.

CDR3 DNA sequence: TGTGCCAGCAGCCAACCACAGGGTCTTGGTGAAAAACTGTTTTTT. As protein: CASSQPQGLGEKLFF. The chain links TRBV4-2 to TRBJ1-4, with a tentative D call TRBD1 (6 bases). Germline values: CDR1 LGHNA, CDR2 YNFKEQ. The CDR3 length is 15 residues. The V end lost 2 bases, the J end lost 7 bases, and 14 bases lay between the germline ends.

The rearrangement links TRBV4-3 to TRBJ1-1; tentatively, D is TRBD1 (5 bases). The V and J ends lost 0 bases and 3 bases respectively, with 14 bases between them. CDR1 is LGHNA, CDR2 YSLEER, per germline. The CDR3 has 16 residues. The CDR3 reads CASSQDSGQRYTEAFF. CDR3 DNA: TGCGCCAGCAGCCAAGATAGTGGACAAAGGTACACTGAAGCTTTCTTT.

The CDR3 DNA sequence: TGTGCCACCAGTGATTTGCAGGGGGCCGCAGATACGCAGTATTTT. It translates to CATSDLQGAADTQYF. The chain joins TRBV24-1 to TRBJ2-3; 8 bases match TRBD1. Looked up from germline, CDR1 is KGHDR and CDR2 is SFDVKD. The V and J ends lost 0 bases and 4 bases, in that order; junction bases with no gene match: 2. The CDR3 has 15 residues.

This chain links TRBV24-1 with TRBJ1-4; 7 nucleotides match TRBD1. There are 20 residues in the CDR3. In germline, CDR1 is KGHDR, CDR2 SFDVKD. Trimming took 4 bases from V and 3 from J; bases not matched to a gene: 19. Here the CDR3 reads CATSDPDRVVSLGPNEKLFF. The DNA of the CDR3 is TGTGCCACCAGTGACCCAGACAGGGTAGTGAGTCTAGGACCTAATGAAAAACTGTTTTTT.

The chain links TRBV11-2 to TRBJ1-1, with 8 positions matching TRBD1. Germline loops: CDR1 SGHAT, CDR2 FQNNGV. The ends lost 10 bases at V and 2 bases at J; junction bases unmatched: 3. CDR3 length: 12 amino acids. DNA of the CDR3: TGTGCCACCGGACAGGGCAACACTGAAGCTTTCTTT. This translates into CATGQGNTEAFF. Combining the CDR3 with reference TRBV11-2 and TRBJ1-1 gives the whole variable domain EAGVAQSPRYKIIEKRQSVAFWCNPISGHATLYWYQQILGQGPKLLIQFQNNGVVDDSQLPKDRFSAERLKGVDSTLKIQPAKLEDSAVYLCATGQGNTEAFFGQGTRLTVV.

V usage is TRBV28 and J usage is TRBJ1-5, with D possibly TRBD1 on 6 matching bases. The germline CDR1 and CDR2 sequences are MDHEN and SYDVKM. V dropped 6 bases and J dropped 4 bases, with 13 bases sitting between them. This CDR3 has 14 residues. This CDR3 reads CASRLDRNNQPQHF. The CDR3 DNA is TGTGCCAGCAGGTTGGACAGAAATAATCAGCCCCAGCATTTT.

The chain joins TRBV7-9 to TRBJ2-4; 9 bases match TRBD2. The CDR3 totals 15 residues. CDR1 and CDR2 (germline): SEHNR, FQNEAQ (reference sequence). V shed 3 bases and J 8 bases; nucleotides not matched to a gene: 8. The DNA of the CDR3 is TGTGCCAGCAGCTTTATAGCGGGAGAATTATACATTCAGTACTTC. It codes for CASSFIAGELYIQYF.

V and J are TRBV27 and TRBJ2-5; D is uncertain. The germline gives CDR1 MNHEY, CDR2 SMNVEV (reference sequence). V lost 5 bases and J 2 bases, leaving 12 bases between the germline ends. This CDR3 has 14 amino acids. This chain's CDR3 is CASSPTRLQETQYF. The CDR3 coding sequence is TGTGCCAGCAGTCCAACCAGACTTCAAGAGACCCAGTACTTC.

V is TRBV10-3 and J is TRBJ1-1, with a weak D call TRBD1 (5 bases). Deletions cut 2 bases from V and 4 bases from J, with 14 bases between. CDR3 size: 15 residues. CDR1 is ENHRY and CDR2 is SYGVKD in the germline V gene. CDR3 sequence: CAISEPSRGGTEAFF. DNA for the CDR3: TGTGCCATCAGTGAGCCGAGTAGGGGAGGCACTGAAGCTTTCTTT.

The V and J genes are TRBV18 and TRBJ2-2, with TRBD2 as a possible D gene (5 bases). Trimming took off 3 bases at V and 0 bases at J, with 11 bases between the two ends. The CDR3 is made up of 16 amino acids. Germline values: CDR1 KGHSH, CDR2 LQKENI. CDR3 residues: CASSPTQRTNTGELFF. The CDR3 DNA sequence: TGTGCCAGCTCACCCACCCAGCGGACGAACACCGGGGAGCTGTTTTTT.

The chain uses TRBV28 and TRBJ1-5; D is ambiguous. The CDR3 runs to 15 residues. Trimming removed 4 bases at V and 2 bases at J, with 12 bases between. The germline CDR1 and CDR2 sequences are MDHEN and SYDVKM. The CDR3 region is CASSWVPQGNQPQHF. The CDR3 region has the DNA TGTGCCAGCAGTTGGGTCCCGCAGGGCAATCAGCCCCAGCATTTT.

V usage is TRBV5-8 and J usage is TRBJ2-1; D might be TRBD2 (5 bases). Germline assignment: CDR1 SGHTS and CDR2 YDEGEE. V lost 4 bases to trimming and J lost 0 bases, with 8 bases between them. The CDR3 spans 14 residues. CDR3 sequence (DNA): TGTGCCAGCAGCCGGGATAGCTCCTACAATGAGCAGTTCTTC. Protein: CASSRDSSYNEQFF.

The chain has TRBV6-5 and TRBJ1-5; D is possibly TRBD1 (5 bases). The V gene lost 6 bases and the J gene lost 5 bases, with 14 bases spanning the gap. Germline V gene lookup returns CDR1 MNHEY and CDR2 SVGAGI. The CDR3 has 14 residues. Written as DNA, the CDR3 is TGTGCCAGCAGCCAAGGGAGGGGCGATCAGCCCCAGCATTTT. It encodes CASSQGRGDQPQHF.

The chain recombines TRBV6-2 or TRBV6-3 with TRBJ2-7; 8 nucleotides align to TRBD1. V lost 6 bases and J lost 0; bases outside the gene matches: 7. CDR3 length: 15 residues. Germline loops: CDR1 MNHEY, CDR2 SVGEGT. The CDR3 nucleotides read TGTGCCAGCAGCGCGGGACAGGTGGGCTCCTACGAGCAGTACTTC. Amino acid sequence: CASSAGQVGSYEQYF.

This clone was observed once. The genes are TRBV7-9 and TRBJ2-7; D is unclear. The CDR3 has 15 amino acids. Trimming cost V 3 bases and J 6 bases, with 18 bases left between them. Germline loops: CDR1 SEHNR, CDR2 FQNEAQ (reference sequence). In DNA form, the CDR3 reads TGTGCCAGCAGCTTTTCGGGCGGTCGAGTGAGCGAGCAGTACTTC. Translation: CASSFSGGRVSEQYF.

A single count supports this clone. V gene TRBV5-1 combines with J gene TRBJ1-2, with D perhaps TRBD1 (6 bases). Germline V CDR1 and CDR2: SGHRS, YFSETQ. The CDR3 has 14 residues. The V end lost 4 bases, the J end lost 2 bases, and 12 bases lay between the germline ends. CDR3 sequence reads: CASSPSDSNYGYTF. Written as DNA, the CDR3 is TGCGCCAGCAGCCCGTCGGACAGCAACTATGGCTACACCTTC. Supplemented by reference TRBV5-1 and TRBJ1-2, the full variable domain reads KAGVTQTPRYLIKTRGQQVTLSCSPISGHRSVSWYQQTPGQGLQFLFEYFSETQRNKGNFPGRFSGRQFSNSRSEMNVSTLELGDSALYLCASSPSDSNYGYTFGSGTRLTVV.

This rearrangement joins TRBV10-1 to TRBJ1-3; 9 bases agree with TRBD1. This CDR3 has 20 residues. The junction had 19 bases not matched to a gene; V was cut back by 5 bases and J by 2 bases. Looked up from germline, CDR1 is WNHNN and CDR2 is SYGVQD (reference sequence). CDR3 sequence: CASSRTPGTGTLKTGNTIYF. In nucleotides, the CDR3 is TGCGCCAGCAGTCGAACCCCCGGGACAGGGACGTTGAAGACTGGAAACACCATATATTTT.

This clone was detected only a few times. This rearrangement joins TRBV9 to TRBJ2-3, with D perhaps matching TRBD2 (6 bases). Trimming shortened V by 0 bases and J by 1 base, and 15 bases separated the two germline ends. Germline V gene sequence: CDR1 SGDLS, CDR2 YYNGEE. The CDR3 spans 17 residues. CDR3 protein: CASSVGLARAGTDTQYF. As DNA, the CDR3 is TGTGCCAGCAGCGTAGGCCTAGCGAGAGCGGGCACAGATACGCAGTATTTT.

The chain combines TRBV6-4 with TRBJ1-4; maybe TRBD1 (6 bases). Between the trimmed V and J ends, which lost 3 bases and 3 bases, there was a span of 17 bases. The CDR3 runs to 17 residues. CDR1 is MRHNA and CDR2 is SNTAGT in the germline V gene. The CDR3 is CASSDHMQGSANEKLFF. The DNA of the CDR3 is TGTGCCAGCAGTGATCATATGCAGGGGTCAGCTAATGAAAAACTGTTTTTT.

The rearrangement uses TRBV10-3 and TRBJ2-2, with 9 bases that match TRBD2. J gave up 2 bases and V 7 bases, and 11 bases lay outside the gene matches. In germline, CDR1 is ENHRY, CDR2 SYGVKD. CDR3 size: 17 residues. The CDR3 is CAITPGSGRDNTGELFF. The DNA of the CDR3 is TGTGCCATCACTCCGGGTAGCGGGAGAGACAACACCGGGGAGCTGTTTTTT.

The chain employs TRBV27 and TRBJ2-2, with a tentative D call TRBD1 (5 bases). CDR1 is MNHEY and CDR2 is SMNVEV in the germline V gene (reference sequence). This CDR3 has 14 amino acids. The germline V and J ends were trimmed by 6 bases and 4 bases, with 12 bases remaining between them. The DNA for the CDR3 is TGTGCCAGCAGGGGGCAGCAGCTCACCGGGGAGCTGTTTTTT. This translates into CASRGQQLTGELFF.

The chain couples TRBV25-1 to TRBJ1-4, with D possibly matching TRBD1 (6 bases). This CDR3 spans 14 amino acids. Germline V CDR1 and CDR2: MGHDK, SYGVNS. With 1 base removed from V and 7 bases from J, the gap between germline ends came to 10 bases. The CDR3 loop reads CASSEFQGSEKLFF. Here the CDR3 DNA reads TGTGCCAGCAGTGAATTTCAGGGGAGTGAAAAACTGTTTTTT.

This sequence joins TRBV30 and TRBJ2-7; D unclear. Germline-derived CDR1 and CDR2 are GTSNPN and SVGIG (reference sequence). The CDR3 contains 11 residues. V was pared by 0 bases and J by 13 bases, with 13 bases between. The CDR3 loop reads CAWSVKVQLYF. The CDR3 DNA reads as TGTGCCTGGAGTGTAAAGGTTCAGCTCTACTTC.